This T cell receptor beta chain was sequenced for a study of T cells after yellow fever vaccination. Study-wide results and limits: Researchers report a weaker secondary response that nonetheless peaked faster, day 5 versus 15.

About this clonotype itself: Antigen: not known.

MiXCR, run by TCRdb on the 5' RACE reads, gives a single entry per CDR3 protein. The table shows approximately 550,000 distinct CDR3 sequences, with less than 20% occurring only once. Per germline, CDR1 SGHRS and CDR2 YFSETQ. Trimming at V came to 0 bases and at J to 4 bases, leaving 11 bases not matched to a gene. CDR3 size: 17 residues. The chain joins TRBV5-1 to TRBJ2-7; the match to TRBD2 covers 9 bases. The sequence was obtained from a man aged 25-45 years who received the YFV17D yellow fever vaccine. The sequencing used PBMCs, collected 15 days after the yellow fever booster vaccination. The CDR3 nucleotides are TGCGCCAGCAGCTTGGGTCCTCAGCGGGAGGTTGGGTACGAGCAGTACTTC. Its protein is CASSLGPQREVGYEQYF.